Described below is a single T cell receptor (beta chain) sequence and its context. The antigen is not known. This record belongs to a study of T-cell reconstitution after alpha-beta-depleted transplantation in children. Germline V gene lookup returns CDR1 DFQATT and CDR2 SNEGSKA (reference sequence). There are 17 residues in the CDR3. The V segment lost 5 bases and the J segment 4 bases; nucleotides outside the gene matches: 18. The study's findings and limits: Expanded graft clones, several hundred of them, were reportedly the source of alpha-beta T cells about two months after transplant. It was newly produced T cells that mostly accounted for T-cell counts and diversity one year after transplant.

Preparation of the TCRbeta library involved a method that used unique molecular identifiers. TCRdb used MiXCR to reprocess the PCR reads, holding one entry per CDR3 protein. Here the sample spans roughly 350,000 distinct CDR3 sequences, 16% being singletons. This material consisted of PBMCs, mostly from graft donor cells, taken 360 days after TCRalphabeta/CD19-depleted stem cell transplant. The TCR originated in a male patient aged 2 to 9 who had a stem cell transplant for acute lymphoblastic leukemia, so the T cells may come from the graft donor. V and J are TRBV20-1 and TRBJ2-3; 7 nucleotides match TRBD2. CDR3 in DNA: TGCAGTGCTCGGAGTGGGTGGAGCGGGGACCGCCCAGATACGCAGTATTTT. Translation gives CSARSGWSGDRPDTQYF.